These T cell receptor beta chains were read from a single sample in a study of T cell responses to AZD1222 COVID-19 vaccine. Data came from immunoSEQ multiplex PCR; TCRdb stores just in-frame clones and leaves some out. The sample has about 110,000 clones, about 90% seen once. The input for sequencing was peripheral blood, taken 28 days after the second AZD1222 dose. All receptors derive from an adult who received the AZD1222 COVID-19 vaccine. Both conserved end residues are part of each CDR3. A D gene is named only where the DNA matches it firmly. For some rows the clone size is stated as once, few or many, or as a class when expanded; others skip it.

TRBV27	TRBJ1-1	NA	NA	TGTGCCAGCAGGGACCCGGGACGCCAAAGCGAGATTGAAGCTTTCTTT	CASRDPGRQSEIEAFF
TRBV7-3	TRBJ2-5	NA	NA	TGTGCCAGCAGCTTAGCAGGGGTACGAGAGACCCAGTACTTC	CASSLAGVRETQYF
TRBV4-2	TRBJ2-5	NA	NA	TGTGCCAGCAGCCAAGAGGGACTTCAAAAGACCCAGTACTTC	CASSQEGLQKTQYF
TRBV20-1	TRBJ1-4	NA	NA	TGCAGTGCTAGTGCAAAAGGGGGTGGAAATGAAAAACTGTTTTTT	CSASAKGGGNEKLFF
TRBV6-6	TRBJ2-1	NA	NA	TGTGCCAGCAGACCCACAAACTCCGGGACAAGAAATGAGCAGTTCTTC	CASRPTNSGTRNEQFF
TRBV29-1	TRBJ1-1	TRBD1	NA	TGCAGCGTCGCGACGGACAGGGGCACCGGGGGAGCTTTCTTT	CSVATDRGTGGAFF
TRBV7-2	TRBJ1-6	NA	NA	TGTGCCAGCAGTCCAACGGTAGGGCACTCACCCCTCCACTTT	CASSPTVGHSPLHF
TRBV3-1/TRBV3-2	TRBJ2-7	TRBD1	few	TGTGCCAGCAGCTTTGGGACAGGGGCCTACGAGCAGTACTTC	CASSFGTGAYEQYF
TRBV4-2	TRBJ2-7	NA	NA	TGTGCCAGCAGCCCGCCGGGCACTTACGAGCAGTACTTC	CASSPPGTYEQYF
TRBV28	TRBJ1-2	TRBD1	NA	TGTGCCAGCATGACAGGGGAGGGTGGCTACACCTTC	CASMTGEGGYTF
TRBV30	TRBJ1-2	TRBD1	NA	TGTGCCTGGAGTTACGGACCGGGACAGGGGGCGGATGGCTACACCTTC	CAWSYGPGQGADGYTF
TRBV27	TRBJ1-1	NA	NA	TGTGCCAGCAGTTTATCGGGGCTTCTCAACACTGAAGCTTTCTTT	CASSLSGLLNTEAFF
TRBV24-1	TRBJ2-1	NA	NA	TGTGCCACCAGTGATGAGGTCTCCTACAATGAGCAGTTCTTC	CATSDEVSYNEQFF
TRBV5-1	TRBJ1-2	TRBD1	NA	TGCGCCAGCAGCTTCTACGGACAGGGAAACGATGGCTACACCTTC	CASSFYGQGNDGYTF
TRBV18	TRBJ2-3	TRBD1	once	TGTGCCAGCTCACCTCAGGGGGCAGATACGCAGTATTTT	CASSPQGADTQYF
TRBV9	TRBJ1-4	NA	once	TGTGCCAGCAGCGTCCTGGGGGCCGGCGAAAAACTGTTTTTT	CASSVLGAGEKLFF
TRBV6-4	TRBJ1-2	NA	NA	TGTGCCAGCAGTGAACAGGGAAATCTTGGTGGCTACACCTTC	CASSEQGNLGGYTF
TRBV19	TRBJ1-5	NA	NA	TGTGCCAGTAGGTCCTCGACTTATAGCAATCAGCCCCAGCATTTT	CASRSSTYSNQPQHF
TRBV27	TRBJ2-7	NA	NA	TGTGCCAGCAGTTATAGCGTATCCTACGAGCAGTACTTC	CASSYSVSYEQYF
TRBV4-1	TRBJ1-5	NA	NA	TGCGCCAGCAGCCGAGCGGGGCCAAATCAGCCCCAGCATTTT	CASSRAGPNQPQHF
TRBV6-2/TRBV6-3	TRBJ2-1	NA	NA	TGTGCCAGCTGCCTTGGGGGGGCCAACAATGAGCAGTTCTTC	CASCLGGANNEQFF
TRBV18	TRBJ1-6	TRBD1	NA	TGTGCCAGCTCACCCGGAGGGACAGGGGTAGCTTCACCCCTCCACTTT	CASSPGGTGVASPLHF
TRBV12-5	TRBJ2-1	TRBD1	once	TGTGCTAGTGGTTTAAAATATACAGGGGATTCTTACAATGAGCAGTTCTTC	CASGLKYTGDSYNEQFF
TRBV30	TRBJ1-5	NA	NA	TGTGCCTGGAGTGTGGCAGGGTTGCAGCCCCAGCATTTT	CAWSVAGLQPQHF
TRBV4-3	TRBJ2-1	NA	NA	TGCGCCAGCAGCCAAGATGTTGGGGACTTGAGCTCCTACAATGAGCAGTTCTTC	CASSQDVGDLSSYNEQFF
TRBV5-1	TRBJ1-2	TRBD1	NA	TGCGCCAGCAGCTTAGGGGGCGACTATGGCTACACCTTC	CASSLGGDYGYTF
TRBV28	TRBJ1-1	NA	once	TGTGCCAGCAGTTTACCCCCTGGGCAGAATAGGGAAGCTTTCTTT	CASSLPPGQNREAFF
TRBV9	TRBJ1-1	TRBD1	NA	TGTGCCAGCAGCGTAGGGGACAGGGTAGTGAACACTGAAGCTTTCTTT	CASSVGDRVVNTEAFF
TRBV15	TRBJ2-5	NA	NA	TGTGCCACCAGCAGAGAGCCTGTACAAGAGACCCAGTACTTC	CATSREPVQETQYF
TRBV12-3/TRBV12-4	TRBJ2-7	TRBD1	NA	TGTGCCAGCGGAAAGACAGGGGGCAACGAGCAGTACTTC	CASGKTGGNEQYF
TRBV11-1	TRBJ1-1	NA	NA	TGTGCCAGCAGCCCGAGAATCCAGGAGGCAGCTTTCTTT	CASSPRIQEAAFF
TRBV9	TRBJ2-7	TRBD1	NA	TGTGCCAGCAGCGTTGGGACAGGTGTATACGAGCAGTACTTC	CASSVGTGVYEQYF
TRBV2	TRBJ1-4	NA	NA	TGTGCCAGCAGCAGGGCACCGATATCTAGGGAAAAACTGTTTTTT	CASSRAPISREKLFF
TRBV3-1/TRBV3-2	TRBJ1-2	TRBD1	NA	TGTGCCAGCAGCAACCGAGCGACAGGGGGCCTTGGCTACACCTTC	CASSNRATGGLGYTF
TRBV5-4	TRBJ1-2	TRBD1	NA	TGTGCCAGCAGCTTGGGAGGGACAGAAGCTAACTATGGCTACACCTTC	CASSLGGTEANYGYTF
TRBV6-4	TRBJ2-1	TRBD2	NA	TGTGCCAGCAAGAAGAGTAGCGGGAGGGCCGAGTTGTCCTACAATGAGCAGTTCTTC	CASKKSSGRAELSYNEQFF
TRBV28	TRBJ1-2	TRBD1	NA	TGTGCCAGTCGAGACAGGGCGGGAGCGGGAAGAAGCTTCTTC	CASRDRAGAGRSFF
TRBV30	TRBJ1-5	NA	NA	TGTGCCTGGAGTCCGGGCTTTCTGGGGAATAGCAATCAGCCCCAGCATTTT	CAWSPGFLGNSNQPQHF
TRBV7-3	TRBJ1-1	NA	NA	TGTGCCAGCAGCTTATATAATAGCAACACTGAAGCTTTCTTT	CASSLYNSNTEAFF
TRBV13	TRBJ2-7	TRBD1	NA	TGTGCCAGCAGCGCCCGGGACAGGGGGCTGGGGGAGCAGTACTTC	CASSARDRGLGEQYF
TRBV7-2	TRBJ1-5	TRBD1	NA	TGTGCCAGCAGCGACCCGGGACAGGGTGGCCAGCCCCAGCATTTT	CASSDPGQGGQPQHF
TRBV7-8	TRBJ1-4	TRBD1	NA	TGTGCCAGCAGCTTAGTCAGGACAGGGGGCCCTAATGAAAAACTGTTTTTT	CASSLVRTGGPNEKLFF
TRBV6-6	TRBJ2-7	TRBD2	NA	TGTGCCAGCAGCACCTCCAGCGGGGGGGGCGTCGGCGAGCAGTACTTC	CASSTSSGGGVGEQYF
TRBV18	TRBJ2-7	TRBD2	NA	TGTGCCAGCTCACGGACTAGCGGGCTCTCCTACGAGCAGTACTTC	CASSRTSGLSYEQYF
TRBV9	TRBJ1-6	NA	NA	TGTGCCAGCAGCGTAGGGGGGTCAGGTAATTCACCCCTCCACTTT	CASSVGGSGNSPLHF
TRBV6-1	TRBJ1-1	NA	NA	TGTGCCAGCAGTGAAGGGTGGGGGATACCAGCTTTCTTT	CASSEGWGIPAFF
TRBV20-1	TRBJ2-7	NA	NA	TGCAGTGCTAGAGTGGGTTACGAGCAGTACTTC	CSARVGYEQYF
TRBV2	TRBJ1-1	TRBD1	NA	TGTGCCAGTCAGTACCGGACAGGCCCGAACACTGAAGCTTTCTTT	CASQYRTGPNTEAFF
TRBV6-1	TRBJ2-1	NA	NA	TGTGCCAGCAGTGAAGCGCGTGCGCACAATGAGCAGTTCTTC	CASSEARAHNEQFF